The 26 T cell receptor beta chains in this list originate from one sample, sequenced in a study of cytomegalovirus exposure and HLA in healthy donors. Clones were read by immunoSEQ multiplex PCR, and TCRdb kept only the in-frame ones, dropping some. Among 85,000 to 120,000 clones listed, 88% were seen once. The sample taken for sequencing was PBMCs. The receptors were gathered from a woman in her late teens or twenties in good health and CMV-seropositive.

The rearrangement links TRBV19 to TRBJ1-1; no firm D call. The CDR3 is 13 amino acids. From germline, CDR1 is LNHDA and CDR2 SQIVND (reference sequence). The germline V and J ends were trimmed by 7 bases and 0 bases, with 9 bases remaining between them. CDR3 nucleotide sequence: TGTGCCAGTACGGAGTCTATGAACACTGAAGCTTTCTTT. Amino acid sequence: CASTESMNTEAFF.

The CDR3 is CASRGGGSSYEQYV. For the CDR3, the DNA is TGTGCCAGCAGGGGCGGGGGAAGCTCCTACGAGCAGTACGTC. The J gene is TRBJ2-7, the V gene TRBV6-5; 7 bases fit TRBD2. Germline assignment: CDR1 MNHEY and CDR2 SVGAGI. There are 14 residues in the CDR3. With V trimmed by 6 bases and J by 0 bases, 5 bases remained unmatched.

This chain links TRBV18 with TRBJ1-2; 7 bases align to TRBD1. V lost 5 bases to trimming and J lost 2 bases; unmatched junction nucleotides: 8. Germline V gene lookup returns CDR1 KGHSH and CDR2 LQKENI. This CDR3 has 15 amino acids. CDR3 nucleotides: TGTGCCAGCTCATCGTCCACGACAGGGAACTATGGCTACACCTTC. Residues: CASSSSTTGNYGYTF.

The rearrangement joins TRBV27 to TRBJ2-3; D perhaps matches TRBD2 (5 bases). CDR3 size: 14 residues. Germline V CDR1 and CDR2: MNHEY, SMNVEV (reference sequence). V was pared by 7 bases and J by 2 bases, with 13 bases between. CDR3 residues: CASNHLANTDTQYF. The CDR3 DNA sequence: TGTGCCAGCAACCATCTAGCCAACACAGATACGCAGTATTTT.

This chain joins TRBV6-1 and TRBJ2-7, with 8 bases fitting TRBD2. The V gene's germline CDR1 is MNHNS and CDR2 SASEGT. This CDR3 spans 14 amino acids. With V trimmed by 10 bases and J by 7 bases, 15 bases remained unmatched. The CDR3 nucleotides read TGTGCCACCGAATCTAGCGGGTTCTTGAGGGAGCAGTACTTC. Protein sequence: CATESSGFLREQYF.

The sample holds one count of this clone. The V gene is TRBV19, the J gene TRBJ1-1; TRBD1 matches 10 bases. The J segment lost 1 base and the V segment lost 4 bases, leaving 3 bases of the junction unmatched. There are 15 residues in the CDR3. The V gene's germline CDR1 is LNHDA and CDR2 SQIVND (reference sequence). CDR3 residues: CASSTDRGPNTEAFF. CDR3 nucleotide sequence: TGTGCCAGTAGTACTGACAGGGGGCCGAACACTGAAGCTTTCTTT.

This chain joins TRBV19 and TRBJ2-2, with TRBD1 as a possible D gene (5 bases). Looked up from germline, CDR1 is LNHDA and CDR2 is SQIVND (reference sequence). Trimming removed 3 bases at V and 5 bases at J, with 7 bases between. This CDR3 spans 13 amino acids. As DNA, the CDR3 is TGTGCCAGTAGTATCGCAGGGACCGGGGAGCTGTTTTTT. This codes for CASSIAGTGELFF. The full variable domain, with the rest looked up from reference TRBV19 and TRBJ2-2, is DGGITQSPKYLFRKEGQNVTLSCEQNLNHDAMYWYRQDPGQGLRLIYYSQIVNDFQKGDIAEGYSVSREKKESFPLTVTSAQKNPTAFYLCASSIAGTGELFFGEGSRLTVL.

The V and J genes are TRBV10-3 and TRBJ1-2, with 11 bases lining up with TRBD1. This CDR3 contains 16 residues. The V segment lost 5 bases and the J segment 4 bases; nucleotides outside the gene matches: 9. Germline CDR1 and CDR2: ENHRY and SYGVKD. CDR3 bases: TGTGCCATCAGTCATGAGGACAGGGGGCGCGGCTATGGCTACACCTTC. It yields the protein CAISHEDRGRGYGYTF.

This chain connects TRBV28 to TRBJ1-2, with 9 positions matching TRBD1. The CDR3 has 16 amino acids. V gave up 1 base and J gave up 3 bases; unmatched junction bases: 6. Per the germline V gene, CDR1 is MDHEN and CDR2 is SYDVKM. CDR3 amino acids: CASSLYRTGADYGYTF. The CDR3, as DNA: TGTGCCAGCAGTTTATACCGGACAGGGGCGGACTATGGCTACACCTTC.

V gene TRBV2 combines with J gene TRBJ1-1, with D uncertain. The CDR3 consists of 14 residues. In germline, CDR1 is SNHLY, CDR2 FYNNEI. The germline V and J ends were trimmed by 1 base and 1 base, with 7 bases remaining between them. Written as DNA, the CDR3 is TGTGCCAGCAGTGAAGGGCGGAAGAACACTGAAGCTTTCTTT. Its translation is CASSEGRKNTEAFF.

The chain's CDR3 is CASSLAESSYEQYF. For the CDR3, the DNA is TGTGCCAGCAGTTTGGCGGAGAGCTCCTACGAGCAGTACTTC. This rearrangement joins TRBV27 to TRBJ2-7; no definite D call. Germline V CDR1 and CDR2: MNHEY, SMNVEV (reference sequence). The CDR3 has 14 amino acids. Trimming shortened V by 3 bases and J by 0 bases, and 9 bases separated the two germline ends.

Here the CDR3 DNA reads TGTGCCAGCAGCTTGGGGTTTGGACTGAATTCACCCCTCCACTTT. The encoded protein is CASSLGFGLNSPLHF. This chain uses TRBV5-6 with TRBJ1-6; D remains ambiguous. CDR1 SGHDT and CDR2 YYEEEE come from the germline V gene. The ends were cut back, 0 bases at V and 7 bases at J, with 11 bases in the middle. CDR3 length: 15 residues.

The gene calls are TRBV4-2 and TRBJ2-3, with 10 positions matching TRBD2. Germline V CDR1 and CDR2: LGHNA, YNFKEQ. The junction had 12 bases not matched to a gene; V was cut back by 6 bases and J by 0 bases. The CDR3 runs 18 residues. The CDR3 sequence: CASSLQRGGIASTDTQYF. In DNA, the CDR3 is TGTGCCAGCAGTCTCCAGCGGGGGGGCATTGCTAGCACAGATACGCAGTATTTT.

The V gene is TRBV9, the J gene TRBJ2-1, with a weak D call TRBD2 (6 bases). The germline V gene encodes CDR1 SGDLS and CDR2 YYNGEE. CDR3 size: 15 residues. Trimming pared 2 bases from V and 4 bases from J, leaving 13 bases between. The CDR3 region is CASSVGLRGYNEQFF. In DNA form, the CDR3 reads TGTGCCAGCAGCGTTGGCCTACGGGGGTACAATGAGCAGTTCTTC.

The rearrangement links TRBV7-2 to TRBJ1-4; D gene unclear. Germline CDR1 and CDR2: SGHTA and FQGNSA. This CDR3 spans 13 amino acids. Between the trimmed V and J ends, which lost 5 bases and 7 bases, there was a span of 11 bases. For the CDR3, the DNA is TGTGCCAGCAGCCCCCGGACTGGTGAAAAACTGTTTTTT. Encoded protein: CASSPRTGEKLFF. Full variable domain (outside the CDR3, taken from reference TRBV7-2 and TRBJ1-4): GAGVSQSPSNKVTEKGKDVELRCDPISGHTALYWYRQSLGQGLEFLIYFQGNSAPDKSGLPSDRFSAERTGGSVSTLTIQRTQQEDSAVYLCASSPRTGEKLFFGSGTQLSVL.

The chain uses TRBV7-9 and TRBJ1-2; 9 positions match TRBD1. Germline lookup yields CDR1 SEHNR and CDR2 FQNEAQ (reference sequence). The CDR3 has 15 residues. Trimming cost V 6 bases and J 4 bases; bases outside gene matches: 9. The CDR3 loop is CASSPGTGPTYGYTF. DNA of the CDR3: TGTGCCAGCAGTCCCGGGACAGGGCCCACCTATGGCTACACCTTC.

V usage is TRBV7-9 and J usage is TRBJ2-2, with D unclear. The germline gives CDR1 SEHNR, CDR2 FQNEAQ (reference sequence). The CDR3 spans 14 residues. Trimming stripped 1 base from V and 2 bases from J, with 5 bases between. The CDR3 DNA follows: TGTGCCAGCAGCTTAGGCTATAACACCGGGGAGCTGTTTTTT. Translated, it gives CASSLGYNTGELFF.

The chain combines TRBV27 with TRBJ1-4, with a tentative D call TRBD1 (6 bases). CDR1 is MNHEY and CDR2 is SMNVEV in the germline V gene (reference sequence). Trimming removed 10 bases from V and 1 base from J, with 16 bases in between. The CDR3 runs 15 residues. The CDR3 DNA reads TGTGCCACCCAGAGGACAGCAGGAACTAATGAAAAACTGTTTTTT. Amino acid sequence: CATQRTAGTNEKLFF.

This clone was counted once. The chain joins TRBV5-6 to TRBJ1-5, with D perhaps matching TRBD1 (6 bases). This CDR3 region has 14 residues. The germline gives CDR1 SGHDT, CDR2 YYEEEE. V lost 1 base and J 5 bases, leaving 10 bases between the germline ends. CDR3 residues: CASSLRRGHQPQHF. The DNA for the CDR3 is TGTGCCAGCAGCTTGCGGCGGGGGCATCAGCCCCAGCATTTT.

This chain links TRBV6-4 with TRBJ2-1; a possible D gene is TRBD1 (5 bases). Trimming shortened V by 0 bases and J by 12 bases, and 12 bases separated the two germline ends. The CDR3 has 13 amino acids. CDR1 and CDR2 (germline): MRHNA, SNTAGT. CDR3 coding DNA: TGTGCCAGCAGTGACTCGAGCCAGGGTGGGCAGTTCTTC. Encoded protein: CASSDSSQGGQFF.

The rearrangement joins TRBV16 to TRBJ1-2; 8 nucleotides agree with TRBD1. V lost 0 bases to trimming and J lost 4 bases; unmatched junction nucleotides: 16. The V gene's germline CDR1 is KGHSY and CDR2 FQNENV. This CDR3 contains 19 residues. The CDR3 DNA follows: TGTGCCAGCAGCCAATCATTTGGGACAGGCGGAACTAAGCCCTATGGCTACACCTTC. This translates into CASSQSFGTGGTKPYGYTF.

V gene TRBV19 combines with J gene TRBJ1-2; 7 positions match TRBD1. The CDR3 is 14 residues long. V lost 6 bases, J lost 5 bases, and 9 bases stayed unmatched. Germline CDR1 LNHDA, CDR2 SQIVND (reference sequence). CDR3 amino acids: CASRKAGTEYGYTF. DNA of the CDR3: TGTGCCAGTAGAAAAGCCGGGACAGAGTATGGCTACACCTTC. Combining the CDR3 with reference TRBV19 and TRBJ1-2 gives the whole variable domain DGGITQSPKYLFRKEGQNVTLSCEQNLNHDAMYWYRQDPGQGLRLIYYSQIVNDFQKGDIAEGYSVSREKKESFPLTVTSAQKNPTAFYLCASRKAGTEYGYTFGSGTRLTVV.

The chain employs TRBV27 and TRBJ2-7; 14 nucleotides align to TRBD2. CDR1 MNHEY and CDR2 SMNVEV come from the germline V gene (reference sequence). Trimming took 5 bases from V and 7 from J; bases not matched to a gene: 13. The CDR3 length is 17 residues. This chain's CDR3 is CASSPYGTSGGRTEQYF. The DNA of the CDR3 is TGTGCCAGCAGTCCCTACGGGACTAGCGGGGGAAGGACTGAGCAGTACTTC.

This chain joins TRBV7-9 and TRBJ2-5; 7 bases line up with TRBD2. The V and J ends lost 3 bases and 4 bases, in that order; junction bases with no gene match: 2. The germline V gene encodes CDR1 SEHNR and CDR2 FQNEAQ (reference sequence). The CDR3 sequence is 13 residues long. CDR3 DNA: TGTGCCAGCAGCTTCAGGGAGGGAGAGACCCAGTACTTC. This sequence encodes CASSFREGETQYF.

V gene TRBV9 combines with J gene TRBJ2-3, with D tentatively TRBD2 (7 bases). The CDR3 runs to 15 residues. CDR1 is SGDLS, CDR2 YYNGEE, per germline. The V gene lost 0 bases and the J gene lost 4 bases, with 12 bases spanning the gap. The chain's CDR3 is CASSVVGGHADTQYF. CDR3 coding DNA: TGTGCCAGCAGCGTAGTGGGGGGGCACGCAGATACGCAGTATTTT.

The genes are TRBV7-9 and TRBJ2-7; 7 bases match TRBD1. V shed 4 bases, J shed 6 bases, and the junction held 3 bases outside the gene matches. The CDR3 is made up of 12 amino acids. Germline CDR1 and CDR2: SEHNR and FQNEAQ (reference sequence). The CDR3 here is CASSSTGVEQYF. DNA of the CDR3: TGTGCCAGCAGCTCAACAGGGGTCGAGCAGTACTTC.